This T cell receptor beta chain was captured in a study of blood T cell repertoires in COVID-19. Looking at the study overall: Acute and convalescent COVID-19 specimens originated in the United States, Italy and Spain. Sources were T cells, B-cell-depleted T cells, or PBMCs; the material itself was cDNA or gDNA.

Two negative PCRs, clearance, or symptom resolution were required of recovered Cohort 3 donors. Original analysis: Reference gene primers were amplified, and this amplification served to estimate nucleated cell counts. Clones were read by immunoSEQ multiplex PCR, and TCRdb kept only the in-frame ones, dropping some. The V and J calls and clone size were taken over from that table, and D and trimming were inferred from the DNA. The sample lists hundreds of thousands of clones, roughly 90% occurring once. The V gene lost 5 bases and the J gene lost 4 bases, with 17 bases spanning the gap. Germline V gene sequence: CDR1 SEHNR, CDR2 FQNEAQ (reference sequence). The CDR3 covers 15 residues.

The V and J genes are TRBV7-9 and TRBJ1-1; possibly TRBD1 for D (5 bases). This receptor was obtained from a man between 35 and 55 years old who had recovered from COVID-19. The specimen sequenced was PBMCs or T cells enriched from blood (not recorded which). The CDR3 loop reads CASSRPRGEGTEAFF. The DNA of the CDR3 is TGTGCCAGCAGCCGACCTAGAGGGGAGGGCACTGAAGCTTTCTTT.